This record concerns one TCR beta chain sequence. Its recognized antigen is unknown. It has no much larger one-base neighbor in the sample; base qualities were not kept. Via the germline V gene, CDR1 is SGHDT and CDR2 YYEEEE. V loses 4 bases at its end and J loses 2 bases; junction bases beyond the gene matches: 6. The CDR3 spans 14 residues, from the cysteine through the phenylalanine. The sequence is cut down to CDR3 DNA, 42 bases in frame from base 1. These data come from a study of cytomegalovirus exposure and HLA in healthy donors (dated by TCRdb to 2016 to 2017). For context, the study as a whole: In an earlier analysis of under 600 of the donors, about 270 Gb of sequence data and 117 million unique TCR beta sequences from some 170 million T cells were reported. An early release that covered about 640 HLA-typed donors contained approximately 300 gigabases of sequencing data and 65 million to 100 million unique TCR sequences. The genetic ancestry cluster associated with self-reported Caucasian donors included roughly 84% of the roughly 410 genotyped donors. The study aimed to test whether signatures of past pathogen exposure could be identified by cataloging public T cell receptors. Using immunosequencing, the study profiled T cell repertoires from 550 to 750 subjects and related those repertoires to cytomegalovirus serostatus. A separate validation cohort of approximately 120 different subjects was used in addition to the approximately 610-subject first cohort. High-throughput TCR immunosequencing, statistical association of individual TCRs with disease status, and machine learning were combined to predict cytomegalovirus infection status. A later analysis re-analyzed previously published TCR beta repertoires from several hundred donors and added high-resolution HLA genotyping to study TCR occurrence patterns. The later analysis used no new phenotypic data to find candidate immune exposures, relying instead on TCR beta sequences and their occurrence across donors. To decide whether each TCR beta V gene segment behaved as functional or pseudogenic, an earlier analysis of approximately 590 of the donors relied on high-throughput TCR beta sequencing. Donor age, sex, ethnicity and CMV serostatus were compiled alongside the repertoire data. In a later genetic analysis, genome-wide SNP genotypes for about 65% of the roughly 700 donors were used, and that subset was treated as a discovery cohort. Every discovery cohort repertoire had been produced on one sequencing platform. HLA typing covered class I and class II loci at four-digit resolution. The number of donors typed differed by locus, with 629-630 for A, B, C, DRB1 and DQB1, over 500 for DQA1, over 600 for DPA1, and under 490 for DPB1. Roughly five DR-DQ haplotypes were treated as single units for association and clustering because of strong linkage in the cohort. Among 398 genotyped donors of the cohort, an average of around 240,000 unique TCR beta nucleotide sequences were sequenced per donor, roughly a sixth of them non-productive.

On the study overall, not on this receptor specifically: Correlated functional status among segregating V segments might be attributable to linkage disequilibrium, but an unknown experimental factor could not be ruled out. The study listed 150 to 200 TCR beta chains as associated with cytomegalovirus. Three of the identified cytomegalovirus-associated TCR beta chains were confirmed in vitro to be specific for cytomegalovirus antigens. Across donors, most TCR sequences were observed very rarely, whereas some public TCRs were present in many individuals. In both the original and validation cohorts, the classifier was reported to diagnose cytomegalovirus status with high specificity and sensitivity. V-gene and J-gene trimming of TCR beta chains was associated with a missense DCLRE1C variant in a later genetic analysis, and the association was replicated in an independent cohort. Roughly uniform sequencing depth across donors was assumed in presence/absence analyses, although this assumption may not hold. Strong co-occurrence of HLA alleles, especially DR and DQ, made assigning TCR associations to individual alleles difficult. The only immune exposure information available for the cohort was CMV serostatus. In this cohort, only TCR beta chains were sequenced, and detectable features were limited by the absence of alpha or paired-chain data. According to a later analysis, most CMV-associated TCR beta chains appeared to be HLA-restricted, and the HLA associations seemed to be driven largely by CMV exposure. Some IMGT-functional V segments, including TRBV6-2 and TRBV6-3, could not be told apart with the 87-base-pair reads, so those segments were excluded. Because HLA typing was unavailable for some donors at each locus, only the typed subset was used in association tests. A further reported finding was that TCR beta sequences accurately predicted the HLA-A and HLA-B alleles for most subjects in the first cohort. Compared with equally common non-associated chains, HLA-associated TCR beta chains in a later analysis were more clonally expanded and had lower generation probabilities. It was suggested by the authors that the approach could potentially be generalized to other disease states and immunological phenotypes. In a later analysis, TCR association rates were found to vary across HLA loci, with the most associated TCRs seen for DRB1 alleles and the fewest for HLA-C alleles. A cluster of highly shared sequence variants was judged likely to be a technical artifact of the sequencing pipeline. A later analysis associated around 16,000 TCR beta sequences with specific HLA alleles at a false discovery rate of 0.05. In a later genetic analysis, fewer N-insertions in productive TCRs were reported among donors in an Asian-associated ancestry cluster than the roughly 640-donor mean. Several of the top co-occurrence clusters appeared to be linked to parvovirus B19, influenza, CMV and Epstein-Barr virus, according to a later analysis. Because counts were too low, some 17 rarely observed V segments, including chromosome 9 orphons, were excluded from the earlier analysis of roughly 580 of the donors. An earlier analysis of approximately 540 of the donors showed that most TCR beta V segments appeared in productive rearrangements either about 90% or about 30% of the time, which broadly matched IMGT annotations.

Preparation of the library involved the immunoSEQ multiplex PCR assay. For the multiplex PCR, a mixture combining 60 forward primers for TCR Vbeta segments and 13 reverse primers for TCR Jbeta segments was used. The CDR3 region of rearranged TCR beta genes was amplified from genomic DNA by a multiplex PCR assay. The amplified TCR beta libraries were sequenced on the Illumina HiSeq System as 87-base-pair reads. In the original analysis: A later analysis tallied 75 million to 85 million unique TCR beta chains across the roughly 610 repertoires, and around 9.9 million of those chains were shared by two or more donors. To remove PCR and sequencing errors, raw reads were error-corrected and collapsed into unique sequences using a nearest-neighbor algorithm that merged closely related sequences. Alignment of CDR3 sequences to IMGT reference sequences was used to assign V, D and J gene segments. For a sequence to be retained, at least a six-nucleotide match to both a V gene segment and a J gene segment was required. Rearrangements were called productive when the CDR3 lacked stop codons and stayed in frame with V and J; all others were non-productive. Following IMGT convention, CDR3 was defined as the stretch from the second conserved V-encoded cysteine up to the conserved J-encoded phenylalanine. Sequences without an unambiguous match to a single V gene segment were excluded from the earlier analysis of approximately 560 of the donors. In an earlier analysis of some 590 of the donors, V segments were called functional above 56.7% productive rearrangements and were called segregating when the between-donor standard deviation exceeded 5%. To diagnose cytomegalovirus status from the catalog of TCR beta chain sequences, a statistical classification framework was built. In a later analysis, V and J genes were assigned by comparing TCR nucleotide sequences against IMGT/GENE-DB human TR gene sequences. A later analysis assigned CDR3 sequences and most-parsimonious VDJ recombination scenarios with the TCRdist pipeline. In a later analysis, every TCR beta chain was defined by the combination of its CDR3 amino acid sequence and its V-gene family, and reads without a unique V-gene family were dropped. In a later analysis, 450 to 600 highly shared, low-generation-probability nucleotide sequences were removed to address suspected cross-contamination and a sequencing artifact. A later analysis calculated a clonal expansion index for each public chain from normalized within-repertoire ranks of inferred template counts. In a later analysis, generation probabilities were computed with a VDJ recombination model fitted to out-of-frame rearrangements, and the resulting probabilities were checked against IGoR. In a later analysis, TCR-TCR, TCR-HLA and TCR-CMV co-occurrence was scored with hypergeometric tests, and a repertoire-size bias correction was applied to TCR pairs. False discovery rates were estimated in a later analysis by permuting HLA or CMV assignments 20 times. In a later analysis, co-occurring TCRs were grouped with DBSCAN, and TCRdist sequence similarity was added when clustering was performed within HLA-allele-positive subsets. Repertoires with fewer than 30,000 or more than 120,000 public chains, plus five repertoires with anomalous nucleotide sharing, were excluded from co-occurrence clustering. Not all clones reach the TCRdb copy of this immuneACCESS table, which keeps in-frame sequences only. Checked studies attribute under half of the gap to unresolved V genes and leave the rest unexplained. From that table come the V and J calls and clone size; the DNA was used to work out D and trimming. The sample table holds about 120,000 clones, of which about three quarters were seen once. In total, the top ten clones hold nearly 8.5% of the sample.

The cohort consisted of hundreds of healthy bone marrow donors. At the time of sampling, all cohort members were nominally healthy, though unrecorded immune exposures were likely present. The donor was CMV seropositive and belonged to the group of 250 to 350 seropositive cohort members. Every donor gave a peripheral blood sample, and the peripheral blood mononuclear cells from that sample were used for TCR beta sequencing. The Qiagen DNeasy Blood Extraction Kit was used to extract genomic DNA from the blood cell samples. The V and J genes are TRBV5-6 and TRBJ2-7; 7 bases in the junction line up with TRBD1. The sequenced sample consisted of PBMCs. The TCR was taken from a woman aged 40 to 50 in good health and CMV-seropositive. For the CDR3, the sequence is CASSEPGQTYEQYF. The nucleotide sequence reads TGTGCCAGCAGCGAACCGGGACAGACCTACGAGCAGTACTTC.